This T cell receptor beta chain derives from a study of T cells in Graves' hyperthyroidism and ophthalmopathy. Trimming took 3 bases from V and 0 from J; bases not matched to a gene: 5. This CDR3 has 15 amino acids. Germline values: CDR1 SGHRS, CDR2 YFSETQ. This clonotype is labeled as medium-sized. TCR beta CDR3 regions were amplified from RNA. First-round RT-PCR with HTBI primers amplified the TCR CDR3 region. From the multiplex PCR reads, TCRdb called clonotypes with MiXCR, one entry per CDR3 protein. The data contain about 96,000 distinct CDR3 sequences, just over 50% of them singletons. Input material: blood. This receptor was obtained from a woman between 40 and 50 years old with Graves' hyperthyroidism. The V call is TRBV5-1, the J call TRBJ1-1; 7 bases are shared with TRBD1. CDR3 residues: CASSSYRGLNTEAFF. CDR3 DNA: TGCGCCAGCAGCTCCTACAGGGGCCTGAACACTGAAGCTTTCTTT. The complete variable domain, with remaining parts taken from reference TRBV5-1 and TRBJ1-1, reads KAGVTQTPRYLIKTRGQQVTLSCSPISGHRSVSWYQQTPGQGLQFLFEYFSETQRNKGNFPGRFSGRQFSNSRSEMNVSTLELGDSALYLCASSSYRGLNTEAFFGQGTRLTVV.